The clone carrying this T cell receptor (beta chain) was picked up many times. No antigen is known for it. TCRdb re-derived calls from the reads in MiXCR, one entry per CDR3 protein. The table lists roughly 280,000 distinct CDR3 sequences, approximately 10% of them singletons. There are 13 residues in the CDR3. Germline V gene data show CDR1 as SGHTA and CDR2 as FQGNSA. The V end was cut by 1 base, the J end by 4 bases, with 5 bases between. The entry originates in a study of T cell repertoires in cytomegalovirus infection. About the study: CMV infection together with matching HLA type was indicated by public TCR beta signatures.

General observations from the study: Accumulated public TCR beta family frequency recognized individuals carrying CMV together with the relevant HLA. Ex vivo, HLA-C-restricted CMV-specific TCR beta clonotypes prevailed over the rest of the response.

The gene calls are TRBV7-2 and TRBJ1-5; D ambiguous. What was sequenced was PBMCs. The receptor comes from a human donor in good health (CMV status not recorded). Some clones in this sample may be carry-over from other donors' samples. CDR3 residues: CASSLGPNQPQHF. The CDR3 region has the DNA TGTGCCAGCAGCTTAGGTCCTAATCAGCCCCAGCATTTT.